This T cell receptor (beta chain) was recovered during a study of blood T cell repertoires in COVID-19. The authors' processing: Estimates of nucleated cell counts were drawn from the amplification of reference gene primers. Clones were read by immunoSEQ multiplex PCR, and TCRdb kept only the in-frame ones, dropping some. That table supplies the V and J calls and clone size; D and trimming were determined from the DNA. The table records 250,000 to 300,000 clones, 89% of them present only once. Trimming took 10 bases from V and 4 from J, leaving 15 bases between them. This CDR3 is built from 14 residues. Germline loops: CDR1 SGHNT, CDR2 YYREEE (reference sequence).

This rearrangement joins TRBV5-4 to TRBJ1-6; a weak D match, TRBD1 (5 bases). This sequence originates from a woman aged 55-75 years with acute or convalescent COVID-19. Material: peripheral blood. In DNA form, the CDR3 reads TGTGCCGGCGGGGGGGGACCGTATAATTCACCCCTCCACTTT. Its protein product is CAGGGGPYNSPLHF.